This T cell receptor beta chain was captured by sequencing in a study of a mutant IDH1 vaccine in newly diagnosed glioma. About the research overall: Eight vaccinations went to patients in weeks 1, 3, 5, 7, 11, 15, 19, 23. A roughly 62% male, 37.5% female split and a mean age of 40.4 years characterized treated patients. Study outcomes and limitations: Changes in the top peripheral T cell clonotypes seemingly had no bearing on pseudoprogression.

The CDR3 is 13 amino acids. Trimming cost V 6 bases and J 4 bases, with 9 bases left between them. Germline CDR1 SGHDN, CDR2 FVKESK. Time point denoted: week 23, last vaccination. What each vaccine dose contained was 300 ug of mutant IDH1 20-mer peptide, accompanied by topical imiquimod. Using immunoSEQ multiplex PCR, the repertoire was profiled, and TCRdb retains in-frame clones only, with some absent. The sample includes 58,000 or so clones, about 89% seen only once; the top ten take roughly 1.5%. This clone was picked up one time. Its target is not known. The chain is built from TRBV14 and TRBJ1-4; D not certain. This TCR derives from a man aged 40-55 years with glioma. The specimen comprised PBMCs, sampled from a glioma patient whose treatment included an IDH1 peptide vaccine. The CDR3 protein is CASRKDGNEKLFF. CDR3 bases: TGTGCCAGCAGGAAAGACGGTAATGAAAAACTGTTTTTT. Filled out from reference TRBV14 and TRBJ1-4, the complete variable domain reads EAGVTQFPSHSVIEKGQTVTLRCDPISGHDNLYWYRRVMGKEIKFLLHFVKESKQDESGMPNNRFLAERTGGTYSTLKVQPAELEDSGVYFCASRKDGNEKLFFGSGTQLSVL.